This T cell receptor beta chain was obtained from a study of T cell changes during pregnancy in multiple sclerosis. Germline CDR1 and CDR2: MGHDK and SYGVNS. After removal of 0 bases from V and 4 bases from J, the junction contained 6 bases not matched to a gene. The CDR3 loop spans 15 amino acids. Clones were read by immunoSEQ multiplex PCR, and TCRdb kept only the in-frame ones, dropping some. The repertoire holds approximately 61,000 clones, with about nine tenths as singletons. The source of this sequence is a female donor in good health, enrolled as a control in a pregnancy study. The V call is TRBV25-1, the J call TRBJ2-7; TRBD2 aligns across 7 bases. Source: peripheral blood, taken in the first trimester of pregnancy. Here the CDR3 DNA reads TGTGCCAGCAGTGAATATACCGGACTAGGATACGAGCAGTACTTC. Its protein is CASSEYTGLGYEQYF.